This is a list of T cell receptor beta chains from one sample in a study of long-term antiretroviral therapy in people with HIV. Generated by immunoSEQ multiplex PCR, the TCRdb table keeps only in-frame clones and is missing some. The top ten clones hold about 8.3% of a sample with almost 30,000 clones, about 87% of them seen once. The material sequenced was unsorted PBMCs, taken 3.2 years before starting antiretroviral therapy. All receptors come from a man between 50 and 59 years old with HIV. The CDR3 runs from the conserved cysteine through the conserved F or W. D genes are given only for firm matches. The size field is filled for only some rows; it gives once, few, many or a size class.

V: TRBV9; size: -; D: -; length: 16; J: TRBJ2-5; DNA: TGTGCCAGCAGCGTATTGGGGGGAACTACCCAAGAGACCCAGTACTTC; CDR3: CASSVLGGTTQETQYF
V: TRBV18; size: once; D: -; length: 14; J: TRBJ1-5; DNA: TGTGCCAGCTCACGGATGCAGGGAAATCAGCCCCAGCATTTT; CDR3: CASSRMQGNQPQHF
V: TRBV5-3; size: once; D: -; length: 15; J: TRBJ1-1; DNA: TGTGCCAGAAGCTCGTCTGCAGAGATGAACACTGAAGCTTTCTTT; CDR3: CARSSSAEMNTEAFF
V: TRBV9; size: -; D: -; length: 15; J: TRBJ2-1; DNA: TGTGCCAGCAGCTTGGGTCTAATCTCCTACAATGAGCAGTTCTTC; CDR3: CASSLGLISYNEQFF
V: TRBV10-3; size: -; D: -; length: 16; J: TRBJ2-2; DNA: TGTGCCATCAGTGAGTCGGGCCTTACCGAGACCGGGGAGCTGTTTTTT; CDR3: CAISESGLTETGELFF
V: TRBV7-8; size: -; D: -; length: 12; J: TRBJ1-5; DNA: TGTGCCAGCAGCCCAACAGGGCAGCCCCAGCATTTT; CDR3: CASSPTGQPQHF
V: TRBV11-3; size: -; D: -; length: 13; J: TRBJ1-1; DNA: TGTGCCAGCAGCTCCCTGAGGAACACTGAAGCTTTCTTT; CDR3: CASSSLRNTEAFF
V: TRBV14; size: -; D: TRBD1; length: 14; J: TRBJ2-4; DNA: TGTGCCAGCAGCCACGGGGACAGGGGCGGCATTCAGTACTTC; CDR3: CASSHGDRGGIQYF
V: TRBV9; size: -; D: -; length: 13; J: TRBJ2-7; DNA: TGTGCCAGCAGCGCCGGACTCAGTCGCGAGCAGTACTTC; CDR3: CASSAGLSREQYF
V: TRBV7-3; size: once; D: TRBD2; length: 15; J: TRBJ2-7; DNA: TGTGCCAGCAGCTCCCCATCGCGGGGGGACTACGAGCAGTACTTC; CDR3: CASSSPSRGDYEQYF
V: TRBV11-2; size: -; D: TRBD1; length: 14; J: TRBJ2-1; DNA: TGTGCCAGCAGCCCAGGACAGGGAATAAATGAGCAGTTCTTC; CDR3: CASSPGQGINEQFF
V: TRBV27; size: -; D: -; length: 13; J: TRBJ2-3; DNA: TGTGCCAGCAGTTTAGGGCGGGCAGATACGCAGTATTTT; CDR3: CASSLGRADTQYF
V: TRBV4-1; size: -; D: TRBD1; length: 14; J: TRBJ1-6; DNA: TGCGCCAGCAGCCAAGCAGGGGGCGGGTCACCCCTCCACTTT; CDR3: CASSQAGGGSPLHF
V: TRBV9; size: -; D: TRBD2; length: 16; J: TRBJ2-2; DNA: TGTGCCAGCAGCTACACTAGCGGGAGGGTTACCGGGGAGCTGTTTTTT; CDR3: CASSYTSGRVTGELFF
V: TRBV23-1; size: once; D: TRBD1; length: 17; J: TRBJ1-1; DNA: TGCGCCAGCAGTCAAGGCGGGACAGGGGTCGACGGGGCTCGAGCTTTCTTT; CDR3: CASSQGGTGVDGARAFF
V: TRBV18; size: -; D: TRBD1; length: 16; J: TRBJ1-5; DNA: TGTGCCAGCTCACGAGGGACAGATTATAGCAATCAGCCCCAGCATTTT; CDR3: CASSRGTDYSNQPQHF
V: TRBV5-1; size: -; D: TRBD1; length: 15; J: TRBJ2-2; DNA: TGCGCCAGCAGCAGCGCTACAGGGGACACCGGGGAGCTGTTTTTT; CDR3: CASSSATGDTGELFF
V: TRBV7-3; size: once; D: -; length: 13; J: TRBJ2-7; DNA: TGTGCCAGCAGCTACATACAGGGTGGCGAGCAGTACTTC; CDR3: CASSYIQGGEQYF
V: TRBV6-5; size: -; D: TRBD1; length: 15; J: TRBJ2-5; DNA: TGTGCCAGCAGTTCCTCCGGGACAGGGGAAGAGACCCAGTACTTC; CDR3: CASSSSGTGEETQYF
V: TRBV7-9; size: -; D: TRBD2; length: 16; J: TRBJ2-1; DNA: TGTGCCAGCAGCGCGCCGAATCGACTAGCGGACAATGAGCAGTTCTTC; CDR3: CASSAPNRLADNEQFF
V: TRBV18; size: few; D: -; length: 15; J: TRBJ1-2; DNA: TGTGCCAGCTCACCCCGACAGGACCTGGGCTATGGCTACACCTTC; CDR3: CASSPRQDLGYGYTF
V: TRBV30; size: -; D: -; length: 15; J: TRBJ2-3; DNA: TGTGCCTGTAAACTTCACAGCGGGTACACAGATACGCAGTATTTT; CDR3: CACKLHSGYTDTQYF
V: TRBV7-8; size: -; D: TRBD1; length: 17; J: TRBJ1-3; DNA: TGTGCCAGCAGCTTATCAGGGACAGGGGGCTCTGGAAACACCATATATTTT; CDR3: CASSLSGTGGSGNTIYF
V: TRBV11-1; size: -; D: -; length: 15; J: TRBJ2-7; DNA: TGTGCCAGCAGTCGATCCGGCGTGTATACCTACGAGCAGTACTTC; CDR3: CASSRSGVYTYEQYF
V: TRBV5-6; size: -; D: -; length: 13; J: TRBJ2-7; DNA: TGTGCCAGCAGCTCCGGACCTTTCTACGAGCAGTACTTC; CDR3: CASSSGPFYEQYF
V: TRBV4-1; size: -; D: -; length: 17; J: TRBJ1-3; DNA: TGCGCCAGCAGCCAACAGTCACGGTTTGACTCTGGAAACACCATATATTTT; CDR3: CASSQQSRFDSGNTIYF
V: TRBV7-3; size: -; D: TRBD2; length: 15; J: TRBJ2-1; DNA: TGTGCCAGCAGCCCCCGGGTAGCGGGAGAGAATGAGCAGTTCTTC; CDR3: CASSPRVAGENEQFF
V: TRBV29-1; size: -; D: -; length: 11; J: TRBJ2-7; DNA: TGCAGCGTTGGAGGATCCTACGAGCAGTACTTC; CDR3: CSVGGSYEQYF